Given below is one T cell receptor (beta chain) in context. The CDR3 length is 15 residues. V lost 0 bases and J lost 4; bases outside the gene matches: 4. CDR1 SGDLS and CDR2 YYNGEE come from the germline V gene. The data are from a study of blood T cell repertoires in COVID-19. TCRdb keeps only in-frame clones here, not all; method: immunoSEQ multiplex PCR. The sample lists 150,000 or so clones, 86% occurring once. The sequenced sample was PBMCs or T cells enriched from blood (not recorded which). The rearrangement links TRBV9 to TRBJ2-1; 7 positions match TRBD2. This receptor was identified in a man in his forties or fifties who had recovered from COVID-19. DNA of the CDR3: TGTGCCAGCAGCGTAGGGCTAGCGGAGTACAATGAGCAGTTCTTC. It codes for CASSVGLAEYNEQFF.